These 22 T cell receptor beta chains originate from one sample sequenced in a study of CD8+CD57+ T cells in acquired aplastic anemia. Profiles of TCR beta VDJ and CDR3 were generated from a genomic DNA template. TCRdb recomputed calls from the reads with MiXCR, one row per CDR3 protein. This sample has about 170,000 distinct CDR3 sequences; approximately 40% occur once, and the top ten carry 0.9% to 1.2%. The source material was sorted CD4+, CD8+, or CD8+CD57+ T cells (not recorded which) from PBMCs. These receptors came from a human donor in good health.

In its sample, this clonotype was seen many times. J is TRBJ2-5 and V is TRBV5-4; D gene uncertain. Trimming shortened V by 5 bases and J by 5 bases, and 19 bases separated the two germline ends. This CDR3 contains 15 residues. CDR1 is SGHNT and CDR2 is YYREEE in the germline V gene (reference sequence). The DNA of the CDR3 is TGTGCCAGCAGGGCCGCCAGTGGGCTCTTGGAGACCCAGTACTTC. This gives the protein CASRAASGLLETQYF. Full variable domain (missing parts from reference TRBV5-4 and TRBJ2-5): ETGVTQSPTHLIKTRGQQVTLRCSSQSGHNTVSWYQQALGQGPQFIFQYYREEENGRGNFPPRFSGLQFPNYSSELNVNALELDDSALYLCASRAASGLLETQYFGPGTRLLVL.

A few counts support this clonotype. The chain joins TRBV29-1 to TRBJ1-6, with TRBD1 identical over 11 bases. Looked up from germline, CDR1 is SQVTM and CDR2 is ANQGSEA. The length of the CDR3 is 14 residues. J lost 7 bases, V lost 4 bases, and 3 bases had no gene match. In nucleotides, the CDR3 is TGCAGCGTTGGGGACAGGGGGGGAAATTCACCCCTCCACTTT. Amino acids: CSVGDRGGNSPLHF.

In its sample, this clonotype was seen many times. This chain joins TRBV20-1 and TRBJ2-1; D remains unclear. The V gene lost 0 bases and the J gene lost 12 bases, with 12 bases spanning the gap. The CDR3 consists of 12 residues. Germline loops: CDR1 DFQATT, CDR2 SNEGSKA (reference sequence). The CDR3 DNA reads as TGCAGTGCTAGAGAAGACTCCACGGGGCAGTTCTTC. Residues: CSAREDSTGQFF.

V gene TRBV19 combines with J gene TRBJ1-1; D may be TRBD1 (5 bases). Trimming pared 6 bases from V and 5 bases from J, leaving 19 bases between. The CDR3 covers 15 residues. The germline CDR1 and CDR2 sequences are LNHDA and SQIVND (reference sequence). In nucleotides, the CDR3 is TGTGCCAGTAGCCCAGGGATTGGGCTTCGGACTGAAGCTTTCTTT. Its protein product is CASSPGIGLRTEAFF.

For the CDR3, the DNA is TGTGCCAGCAGGGACAGGGAGATGACTGAAGCTTTCTTT. Encoded protein: CASRDREMTEAFF. The V gene is TRBV6-4, the J gene TRBJ1-1; 8 nucleotides agree with TRBD1. Germline V gene lookup returns CDR1 MRHNA and CDR2 SNTAGT. The CDR3 consists of 13 residues. Unmatched junction bases numbered 5, after V lost 6 bases and J lost 5 bases.

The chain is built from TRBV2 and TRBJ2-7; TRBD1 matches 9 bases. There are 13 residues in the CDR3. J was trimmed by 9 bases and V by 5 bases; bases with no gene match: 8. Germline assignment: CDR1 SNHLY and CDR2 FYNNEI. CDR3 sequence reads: CASSYTGQGRQYF. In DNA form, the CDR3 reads TGTGCCAGCAGTTACACCGGACAGGGGAGGCAGTACTTC.

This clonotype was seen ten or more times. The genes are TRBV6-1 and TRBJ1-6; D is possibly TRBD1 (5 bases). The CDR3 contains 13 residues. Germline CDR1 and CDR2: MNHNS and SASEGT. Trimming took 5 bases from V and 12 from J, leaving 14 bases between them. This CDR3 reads CASSRQTVLPLHF. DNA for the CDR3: TGTGCCAGCAGTCGACAGACTGTGTTACCCCTCCACTTT.

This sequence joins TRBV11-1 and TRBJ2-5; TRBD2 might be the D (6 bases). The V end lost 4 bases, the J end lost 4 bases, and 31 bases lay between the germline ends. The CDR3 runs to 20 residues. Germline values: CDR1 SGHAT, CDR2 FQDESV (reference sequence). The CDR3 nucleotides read TGTGCCAGCAGCTCCCCGCCGCTGCGGGAACCAAGCCACGCAGTAGAGACCCAGTACTTC. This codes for CASSSPPLREPSHAVETQYF.

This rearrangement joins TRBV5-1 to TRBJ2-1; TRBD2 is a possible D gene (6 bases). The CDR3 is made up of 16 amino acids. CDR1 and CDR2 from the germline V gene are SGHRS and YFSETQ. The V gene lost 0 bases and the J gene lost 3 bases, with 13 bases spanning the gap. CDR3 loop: CASSLVLARNYNEQFF. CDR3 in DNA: TGCGCCAGCAGCTTGGTCCTAGCGAGAAACTACAATGAGCAGTTCTTC.

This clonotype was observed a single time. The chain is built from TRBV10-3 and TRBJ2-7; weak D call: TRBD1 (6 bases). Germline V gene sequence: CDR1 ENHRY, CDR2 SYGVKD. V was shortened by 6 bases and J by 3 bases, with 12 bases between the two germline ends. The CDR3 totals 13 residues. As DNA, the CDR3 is TGTGCCATCAGAGGACAGTCGGGCTACGAGCAGTACTTC. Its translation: CAIRGQSGYEQYF.

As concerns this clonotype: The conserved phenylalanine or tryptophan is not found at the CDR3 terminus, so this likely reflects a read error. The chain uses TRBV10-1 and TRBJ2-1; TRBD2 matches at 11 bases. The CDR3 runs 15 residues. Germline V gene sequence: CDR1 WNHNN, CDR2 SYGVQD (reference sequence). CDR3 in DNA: TGTGCCATCAGGTTTAGCGGGAGGGCTGCGGATGAGCAGTTCCTC. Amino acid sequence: CAIRFSGRAADEQFL.

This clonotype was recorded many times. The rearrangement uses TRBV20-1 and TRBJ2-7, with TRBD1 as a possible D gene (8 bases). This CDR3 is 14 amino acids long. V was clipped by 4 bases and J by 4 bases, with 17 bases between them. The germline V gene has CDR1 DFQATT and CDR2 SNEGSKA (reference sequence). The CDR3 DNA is TGCAGTGCTACAATTGACAGGGGAGGGTACGAGCAGTACTTC. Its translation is CSATIDRGGYEQYF.

CDR3 in DNA: TGTGCCACCAGCAGATTCCAGGGCCAGGGAACTGAAGCTTTCTTT. This gives the protein CATSRFQGQGTEAFF. The chain joins TRBV15 to TRBJ1-1; D may be TRBD1 (5 bases). Trimming stripped 2 bases from V and 5 bases from J, with 15 bases between. Germline V gene data show CDR1 as LNHNV and CDR2 as YYDKDF (reference sequence). The CDR3 is 15 amino acids.

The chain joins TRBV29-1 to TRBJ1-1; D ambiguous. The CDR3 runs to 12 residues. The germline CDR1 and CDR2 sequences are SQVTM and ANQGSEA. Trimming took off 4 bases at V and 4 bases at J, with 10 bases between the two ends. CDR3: CSVGGVSTEAFF. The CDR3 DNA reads TGCAGCGTTGGTGGGGTGAGCACTGAAGCTTTCTTT. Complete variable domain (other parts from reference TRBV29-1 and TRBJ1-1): SAVISQKPSRDICQRGTSLTIQCQVDSQVTMMFWYRQQPGQSLTLIATANQGSEATYESGFVIDKFPISRPNLTFSTLTVSNMSPEDSSIYLCSVGGVSTEAFFGQGTRLTVV.

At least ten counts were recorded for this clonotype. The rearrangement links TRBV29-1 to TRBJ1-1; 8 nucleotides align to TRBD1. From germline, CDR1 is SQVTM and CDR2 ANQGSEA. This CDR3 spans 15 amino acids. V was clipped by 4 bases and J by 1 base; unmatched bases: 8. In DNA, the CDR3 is TGCAGCGTTGCACAACAAACAGGGGGGAACACTGAAGCTTTCTTT. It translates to CSVAQQTGGNTEAFF.

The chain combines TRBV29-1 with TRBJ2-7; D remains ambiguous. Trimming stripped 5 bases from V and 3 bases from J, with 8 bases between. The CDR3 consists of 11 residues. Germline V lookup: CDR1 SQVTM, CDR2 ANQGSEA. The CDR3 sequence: CSVQANYEQYF. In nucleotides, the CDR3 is TGCAGCGTTCAAGCAAACTACGAGCAGTACTTC.

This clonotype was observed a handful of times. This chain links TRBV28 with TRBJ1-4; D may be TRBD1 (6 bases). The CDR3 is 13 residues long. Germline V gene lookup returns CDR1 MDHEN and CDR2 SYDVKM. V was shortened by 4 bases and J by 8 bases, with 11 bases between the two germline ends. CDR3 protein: CASSYRAREKLFF. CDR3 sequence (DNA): TGTGCCAGCAGTTACAGGGCACGAGAAAAACTGTTTTTT.

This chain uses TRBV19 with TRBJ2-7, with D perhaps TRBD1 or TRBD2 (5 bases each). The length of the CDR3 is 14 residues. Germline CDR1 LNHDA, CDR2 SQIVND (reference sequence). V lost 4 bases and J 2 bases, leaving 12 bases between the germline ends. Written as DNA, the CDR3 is TGTGCCAGTAGTAATGGGGGAATGGCCTACGAGCAGTACTTC. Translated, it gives CASSNGGMAYEQYF.

The CDR3 sequence is CASSQGFIGTDNQPQHF. The CDR3 DNA is TGTGCCAGCAGCCAAGGCTTTATCGGGACAGATAATCAGCCCCAGCATTTT. The chain uses TRBV3-1 and TRBJ1-5; the match to TRBD1 covers 7 bases. Germline V gene data show CDR1 as LGHDT and CDR2 as YNNKEL (reference sequence). CDR3 length equals 17 residues. The V gene end was trimmed by 1 base and the J gene end by 4 bases; junction bases not matched to a gene: 10.

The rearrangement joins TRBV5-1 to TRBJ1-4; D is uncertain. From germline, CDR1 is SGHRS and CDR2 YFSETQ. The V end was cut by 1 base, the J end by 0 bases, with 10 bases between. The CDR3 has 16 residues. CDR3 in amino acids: CASSLTQVATNEKLFF. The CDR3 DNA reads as TGCGCCAGCAGCTTGACCCAAGTTGCAACTAATGAAAAACTGTTTTTT.

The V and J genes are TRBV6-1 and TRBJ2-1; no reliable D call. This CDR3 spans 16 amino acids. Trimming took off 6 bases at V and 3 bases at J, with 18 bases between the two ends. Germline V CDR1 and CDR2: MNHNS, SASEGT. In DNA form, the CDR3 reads TGTGCCAGCAGACCCTACAGAAACCCTAACTACAATGAGCAGTTCTTC. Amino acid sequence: CASRPYRNPNYNEQFF.

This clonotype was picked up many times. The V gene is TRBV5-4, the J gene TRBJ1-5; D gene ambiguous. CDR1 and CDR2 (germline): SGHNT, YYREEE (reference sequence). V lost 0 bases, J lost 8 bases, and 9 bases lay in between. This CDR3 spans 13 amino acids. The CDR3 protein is CASSLDLTKPQHF. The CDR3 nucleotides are TGTGCCAGCAGCTTGGACCTAACCAAGCCCCAGCATTTT.